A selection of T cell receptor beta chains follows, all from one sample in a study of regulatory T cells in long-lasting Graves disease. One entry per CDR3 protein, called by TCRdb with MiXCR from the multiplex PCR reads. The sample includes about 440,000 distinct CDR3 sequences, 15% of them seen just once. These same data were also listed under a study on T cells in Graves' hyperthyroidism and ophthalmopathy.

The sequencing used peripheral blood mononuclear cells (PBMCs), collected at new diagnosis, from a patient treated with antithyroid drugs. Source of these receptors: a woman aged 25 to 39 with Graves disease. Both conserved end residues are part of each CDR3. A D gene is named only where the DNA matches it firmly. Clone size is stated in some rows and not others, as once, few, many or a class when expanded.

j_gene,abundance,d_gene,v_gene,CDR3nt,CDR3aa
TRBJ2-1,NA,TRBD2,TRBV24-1,TGTGCCACCAGTGTTCCGGGACTAGCGGGAGAAAATGAGCAGTTCTTC,CATSVPGLAGENEQFF
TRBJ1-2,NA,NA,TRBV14,TGTGCCAGCAGCCAAGGTCAAGGGCACTATGGCTACACCTTC,CASSQGQGHYGYTF
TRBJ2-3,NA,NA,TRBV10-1,TGCGCCAGCAGTGGAAGGGGGGTCCCAGATACGCAGTATTTT,CASSGRGVPDTQYF
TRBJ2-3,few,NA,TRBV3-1,TGTGCCAACAGACCGGAACAGGGAGACACAGATACGCAGTATTTT,CANRPEQGDTDTQYF
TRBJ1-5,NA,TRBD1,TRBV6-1,TGTGCCAGCAGTGGACAATTAGGACAGGCTAATCAGCCCCAGCATTTT,CASSGQLGQANQPQHF
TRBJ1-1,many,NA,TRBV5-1,TGCGCCAGCAGAGAAACACAGGGGAACACTGAAGCTTTCTTT,CASRETQGNTEAFF
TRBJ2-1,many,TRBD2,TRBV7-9,TGTGCCAGCAGCCATAGCGGGAGAGTCAATGAGCAGTTCTTC,CASSHSGRVNEQFF
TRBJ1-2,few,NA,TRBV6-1,TGTGCCAGCAGTGCCCAAACGGGGACGGCCTATGGCTACACCTTC,CASSAQTGTAYGYTF
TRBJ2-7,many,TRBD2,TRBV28,TGTGCCAGCAGTTTCGACGGACTAGCGGGAGGTTACGAGCAGTACTTC,CASSFDGLAGGYEQYF
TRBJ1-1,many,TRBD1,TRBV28,TGTGCCAGCAGTTTATACGGACAGGGTATGACTGAAGCTTTCTTT,CASSLYGQGMTEAFF
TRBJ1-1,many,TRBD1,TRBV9,TGTGCCAGCAGCAGTGGGAACAGGGGGACTGAAGCTTTCTTT,CASSSGNRGTEAFF
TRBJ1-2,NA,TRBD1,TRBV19,TGTGCCAGTAGTATAGAGCGCGGGACAGGCCTTTCGTATGGCTACACCTTC,CASSIERGTGLSYGYTF
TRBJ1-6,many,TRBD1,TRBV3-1,TGTGCCAGCAGTCGCGACAGGGGGCCTTCACCCCTCCACTTT,CASSRDRGPSPLHF
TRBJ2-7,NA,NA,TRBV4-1,TGCGCCAGCAGCCAATTCGGAAAGGCAACCTACGAGCAGTACTTC,CASSQFGKATYEQYF